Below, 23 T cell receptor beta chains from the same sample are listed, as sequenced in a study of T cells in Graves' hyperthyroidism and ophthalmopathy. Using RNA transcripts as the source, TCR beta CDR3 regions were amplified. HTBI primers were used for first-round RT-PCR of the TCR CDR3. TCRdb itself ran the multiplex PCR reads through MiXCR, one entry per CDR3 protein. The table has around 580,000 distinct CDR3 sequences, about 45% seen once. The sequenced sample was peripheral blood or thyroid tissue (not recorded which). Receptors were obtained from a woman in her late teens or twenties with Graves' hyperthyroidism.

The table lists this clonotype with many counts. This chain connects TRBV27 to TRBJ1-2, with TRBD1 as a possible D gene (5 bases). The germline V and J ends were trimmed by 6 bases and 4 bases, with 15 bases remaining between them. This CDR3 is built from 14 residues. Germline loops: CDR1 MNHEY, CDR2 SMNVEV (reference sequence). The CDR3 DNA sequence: TGTGCCAGCAGGCCCGGGACGGGTTTCTATGGCTACACCTTC. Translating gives CASRPGTGFYGYTF.

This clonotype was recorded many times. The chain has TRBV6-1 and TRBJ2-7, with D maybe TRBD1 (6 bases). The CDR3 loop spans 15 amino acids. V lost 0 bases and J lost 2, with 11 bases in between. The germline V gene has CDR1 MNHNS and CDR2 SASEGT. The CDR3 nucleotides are TGTGCCAGCAGTGAAGCGACAGGACCAACCTACGAGCAGTACTTC. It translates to CASSEATGPTYEQYF.

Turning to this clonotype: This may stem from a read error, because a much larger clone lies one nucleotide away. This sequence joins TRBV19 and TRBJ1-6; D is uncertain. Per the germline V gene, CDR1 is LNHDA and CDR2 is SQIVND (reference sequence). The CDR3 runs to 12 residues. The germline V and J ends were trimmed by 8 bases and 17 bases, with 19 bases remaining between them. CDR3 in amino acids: CASGPGSDLFHF. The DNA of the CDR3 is TGTGCCAGTGGCCCGGGGTCGGACCTATTCCACTTT.

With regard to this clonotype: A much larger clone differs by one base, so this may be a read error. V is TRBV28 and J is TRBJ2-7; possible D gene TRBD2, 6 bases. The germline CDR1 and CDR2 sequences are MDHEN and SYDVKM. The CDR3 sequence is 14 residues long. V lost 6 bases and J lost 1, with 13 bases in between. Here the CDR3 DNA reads TGTGCCAGCAGGTTAGCGGTGCGTTCCTACGAGCAGTACTTC. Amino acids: CASRLAVRSYEQYF.

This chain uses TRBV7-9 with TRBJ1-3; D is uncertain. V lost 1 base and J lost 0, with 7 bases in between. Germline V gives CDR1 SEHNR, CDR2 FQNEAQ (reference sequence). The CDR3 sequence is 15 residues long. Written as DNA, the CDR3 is TGTGCCAGCAGCTTAGTAGCACGCTCTGGAAACACCATATATTTT. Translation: CASSLVARSGNTIYF. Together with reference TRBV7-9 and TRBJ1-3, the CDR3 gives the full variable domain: DTGVSQNPRHKITKRGQNVTFRCDPISEHNRLYWYRQTLGQGPEFLTYFQNEAQLEKSRLLSDRFSAERPKGSFSTLEIQRTEQGDSAMYLCASSLVARSGNTIYFGEGSWLTVV.

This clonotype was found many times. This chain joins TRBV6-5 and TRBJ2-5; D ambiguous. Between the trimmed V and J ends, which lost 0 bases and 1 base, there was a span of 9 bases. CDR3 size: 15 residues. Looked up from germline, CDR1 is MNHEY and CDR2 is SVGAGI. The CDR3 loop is CASSYSRTFQETQYF. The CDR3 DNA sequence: TGTGCCAGCAGTTACTCTAGGACCTTCCAAGAGACCCAGTACTTC.

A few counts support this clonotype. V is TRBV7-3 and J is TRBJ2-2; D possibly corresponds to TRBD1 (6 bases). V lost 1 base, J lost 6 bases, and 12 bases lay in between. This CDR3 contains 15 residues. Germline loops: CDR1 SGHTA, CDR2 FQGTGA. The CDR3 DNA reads TGTGCCAGCAGCTTAATTGGGGGCGAGGCCGGGGAGCTGTTTTTT. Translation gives CASSLIGGEAGELFF.

CDR3 in amino acids: CASSQVWGRGNTGELFF. The CDR3 bases are TGCGCCAGCAGCCAAGTTTGGGGCAGGGGGAACACCGGGGAGCTGTTTTTT. This chain joins TRBV4-1 and TRBJ2-2, with D tentatively TRBD1 (6 bases). V gave up 1 base and J gave up 1 base, with 13 bases separating them. Looked up from germline, CDR1 is MGHRA and CDR2 is YSYEKL. The CDR3 covers 17 residues.

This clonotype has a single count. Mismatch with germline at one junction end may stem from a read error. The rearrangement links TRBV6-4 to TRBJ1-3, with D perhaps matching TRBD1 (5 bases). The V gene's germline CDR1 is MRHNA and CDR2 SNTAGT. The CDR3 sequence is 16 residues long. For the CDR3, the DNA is TGTGCCAGCAGTTACTCGGGACTGAACTCTGGAAACACCATATATTTT. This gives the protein CASSYSGLNSGNTIYF.

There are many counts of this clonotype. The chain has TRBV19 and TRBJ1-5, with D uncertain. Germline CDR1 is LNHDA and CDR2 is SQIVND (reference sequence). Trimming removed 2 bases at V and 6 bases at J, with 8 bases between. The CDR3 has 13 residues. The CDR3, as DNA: TGTGCCAGTAGTATACTTGGAGGTCAGCCCCAGCATTTT. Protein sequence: CASSILGGQPQHF.

The CDR3 DNA is TGTGCCAGCAGTGAAGACAGTGGTAACTCCTACGAGCAGTACTTC. Protein product: CASSEDSGNSYEQYF. The chain employs TRBV2 and TRBJ2-7; D unresolved. Germline V lookup: CDR1 SNHLY, CDR2 FYNNEI. The CDR3 is made up of 15 amino acids. Deletions cut 1 base from V and 0 bases from J, with 10 bases between.

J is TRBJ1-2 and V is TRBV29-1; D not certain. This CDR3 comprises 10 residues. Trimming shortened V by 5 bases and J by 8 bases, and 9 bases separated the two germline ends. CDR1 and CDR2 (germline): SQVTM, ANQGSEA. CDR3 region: CSVHSGGYTF. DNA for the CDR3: TGCAGCGTTCACTCAGGAGGCTACACCTTC.

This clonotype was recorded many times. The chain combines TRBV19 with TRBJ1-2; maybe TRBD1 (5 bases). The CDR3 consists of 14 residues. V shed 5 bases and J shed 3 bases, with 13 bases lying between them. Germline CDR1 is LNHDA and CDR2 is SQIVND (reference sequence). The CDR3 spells CASSPGPSYYGYTF. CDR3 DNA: TGTGCCAGTAGTCCGGGACCCAGTTACTATGGCTACACCTTC. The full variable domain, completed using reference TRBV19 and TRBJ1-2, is DGGITQSPKYLFRKEGQNVTLSCEQNLNHDAMYWYRQDPGQGLRLIYYSQIVNDFQKGDIAEGYSVSREKKESFPLTVTSAQKNPTAFYLCASSPGPSYYGYTFGSGTRLTVV.

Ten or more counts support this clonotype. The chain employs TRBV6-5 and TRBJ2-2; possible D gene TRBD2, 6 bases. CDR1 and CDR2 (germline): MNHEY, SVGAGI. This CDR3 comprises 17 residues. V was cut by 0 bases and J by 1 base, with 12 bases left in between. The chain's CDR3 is CASSYSTRAGNTGELFF. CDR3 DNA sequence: TGTGCCAGCAGTTACTCGACTAGGGCGGGGAACACCGGGGAGCTGTTTTTT.

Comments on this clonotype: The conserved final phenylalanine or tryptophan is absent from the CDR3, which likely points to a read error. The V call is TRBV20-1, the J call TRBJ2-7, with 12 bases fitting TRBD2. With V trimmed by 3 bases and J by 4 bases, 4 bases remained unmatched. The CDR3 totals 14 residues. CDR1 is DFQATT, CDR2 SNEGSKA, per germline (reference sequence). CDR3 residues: CSARTSGGLYEQYL. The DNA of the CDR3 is TGCAGTGCTAGGACTAGCGGGGGATTATACGAGCAGTACCTC.

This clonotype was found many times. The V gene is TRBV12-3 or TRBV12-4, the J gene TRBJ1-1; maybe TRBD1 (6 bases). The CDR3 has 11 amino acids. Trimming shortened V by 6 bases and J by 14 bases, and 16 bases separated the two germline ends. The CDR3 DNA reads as TGTGCCAGCAGAGTAACCGGGACATCCTTCTTT. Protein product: CASRVTGTSFF.

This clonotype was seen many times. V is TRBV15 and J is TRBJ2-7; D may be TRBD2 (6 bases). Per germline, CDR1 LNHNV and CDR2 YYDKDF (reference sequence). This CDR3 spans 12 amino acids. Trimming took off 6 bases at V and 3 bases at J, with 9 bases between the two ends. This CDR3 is CATSGGVYEQYF. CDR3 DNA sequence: TGTGCCACCAGTGGAGGGGTCTACGAGCAGTACTTC.

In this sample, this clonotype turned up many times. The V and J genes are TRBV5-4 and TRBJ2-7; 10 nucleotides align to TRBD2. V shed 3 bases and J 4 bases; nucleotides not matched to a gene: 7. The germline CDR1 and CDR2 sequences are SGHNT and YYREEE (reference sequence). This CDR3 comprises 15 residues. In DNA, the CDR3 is TGTGCCAGCAGCTCCGAAGCGGGAGGGCCATACGAGCAGTACTTC. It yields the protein CASSSEAGGPYEQYF.

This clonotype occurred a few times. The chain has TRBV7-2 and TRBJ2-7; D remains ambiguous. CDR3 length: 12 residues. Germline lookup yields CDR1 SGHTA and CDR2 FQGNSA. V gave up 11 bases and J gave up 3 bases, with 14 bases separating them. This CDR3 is CACGEINYEQYF. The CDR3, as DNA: TGTGCCTGTGGAGAGATAAACTACGAGCAGTACTTC.

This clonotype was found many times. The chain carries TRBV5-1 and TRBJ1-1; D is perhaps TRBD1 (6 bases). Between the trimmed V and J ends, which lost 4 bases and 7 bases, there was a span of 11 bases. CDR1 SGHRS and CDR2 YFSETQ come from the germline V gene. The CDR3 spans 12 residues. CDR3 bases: TGCGCCAGCAGCCGCGCGGACAGTGAAGCTTTCTTT. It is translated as CASSRADSEAFF.

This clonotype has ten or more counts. CDR3 in DNA: TGTGCCAGCTCACCTTCAGGGGTTTGGGAGCAGTACTTC. This gives the protein CASSPSGVWEQYF. This sequence joins TRBV18 and TRBJ2-7; D may be TRBD1 (6 bases). CDR3 length: 13 amino acids. Trimming removed 3 bases at V and 7 bases at J, with 13 bases between. Germline assignment: CDR1 KGHSH and CDR2 LQKENI.

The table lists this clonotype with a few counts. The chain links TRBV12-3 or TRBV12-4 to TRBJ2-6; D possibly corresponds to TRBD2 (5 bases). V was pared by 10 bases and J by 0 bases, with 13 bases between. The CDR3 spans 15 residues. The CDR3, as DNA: TGTGCCACGGGCCGAGGAGGCTCTGGGGCCAACGTCCTGACTTTC. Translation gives CATGRGGSGANVLTF.

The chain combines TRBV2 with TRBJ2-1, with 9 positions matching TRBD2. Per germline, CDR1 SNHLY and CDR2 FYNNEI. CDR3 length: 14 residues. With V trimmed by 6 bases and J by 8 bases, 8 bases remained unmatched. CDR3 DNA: TGTGCCAGCAGATCAGCGGGAGGAGGCGATGAGCAGTTCTTC. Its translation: CASRSAGGGDEQFF.